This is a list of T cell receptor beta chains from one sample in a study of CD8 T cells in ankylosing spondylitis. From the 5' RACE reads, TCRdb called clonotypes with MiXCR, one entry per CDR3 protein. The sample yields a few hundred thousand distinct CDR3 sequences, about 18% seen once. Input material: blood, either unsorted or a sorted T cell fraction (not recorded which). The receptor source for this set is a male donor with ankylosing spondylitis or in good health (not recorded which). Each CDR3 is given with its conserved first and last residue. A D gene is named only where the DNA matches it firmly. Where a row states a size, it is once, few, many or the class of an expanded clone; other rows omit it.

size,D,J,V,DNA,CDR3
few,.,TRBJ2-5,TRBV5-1,TGCGCCAGGGAGACAGGCCAAGAGACCCAGTACTTC,CARETGQETQYF
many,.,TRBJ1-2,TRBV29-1,TGCAGCGTTGAAGATGACAGAGCGTATGGCTACACCTTC,CSVEDDRAYGYTF
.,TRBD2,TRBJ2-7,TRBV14,TGTGCCAGCAGCCAAGGACTAGCGGGAGTTGAACAATACGAGCAGTACTTC,CASSQGLAGVEQYEQYF
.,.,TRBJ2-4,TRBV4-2,TGTGCCAGCAGCCATATAGTGGCAGAGCTAGCCAAAAACATTCAGTACTTC,CASSHIVAELAKNIQYF
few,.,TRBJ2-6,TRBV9,TGTGCCAGCAGCGACGCGAGCTCTGGGGCCAACGTCCTGACTTTC,CASSDASSGANVLTF
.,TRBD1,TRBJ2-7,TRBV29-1,TGCAGCGTTGAAGGAGGGACAGGGCTTACCTACGAGCAGTACTTC,CSVEGGTGLTYEQYF
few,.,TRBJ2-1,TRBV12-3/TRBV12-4,TGTGCCAGCCGCGGCGGGATCCCCGACAATGAGCAGTTCTTC,CASRGGIPDNEQFF
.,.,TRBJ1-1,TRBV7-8,TGTGCCAGCAGCTTAAATTTGGCGACTGAAGCTTTCTTT,CASSLNLATEAFF
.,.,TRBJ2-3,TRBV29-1,TGCAGCGTTGAAGCCCCGGTTCCAACTAGCACAGATACGCAGTATTTT,CSVEAPVPTSTDTQYF
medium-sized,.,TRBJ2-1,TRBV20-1,TGCAGTTACGGCGTCAATGAGCAGTTCTTC,CSYGVNEQFF
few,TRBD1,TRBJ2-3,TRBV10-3,TGTGCCACCGGGGGCTGGACAGGGGGCACAGATACGCAGTATTTT,CATGGWTGGTDTQYF
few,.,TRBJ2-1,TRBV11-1,TGTGCCAGCAGCCCAGGGGGAGCTGTAGCGGGAAGGTCCTACAATGAGCAGTTCTTC,CASSPGGAVAGRSYNEQFF
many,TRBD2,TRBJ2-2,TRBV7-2,TGTGCCAGCACTCTGGGACTACCTAACACCGGGGAGCTGTTTTTT,CASTLGLPNTGELFF
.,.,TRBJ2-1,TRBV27,TGTGCCAGCAGTTCCAGGGTTACAGGGCAGTTCTTC,CASSSRVTGQFF
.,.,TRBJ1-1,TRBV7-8,TGTGCCAGCAGCTTGCCACGGGGCCCGAACACTGAAGCTTTCTTT,CASSLPRGPNTEAFF
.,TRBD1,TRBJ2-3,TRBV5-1,TGCGCCAGCAGCCCGGGACAGGGCCAGACAGATACGCAGTATTTT,CASSPGQGQTDTQYF
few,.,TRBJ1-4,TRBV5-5,TGTGCCAGCAGCGAGCTCGGGAGTTCAACTAATGAAAAACTGTTTTTT,CASSELGSSTNEKLFF
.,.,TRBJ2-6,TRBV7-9,TGTGCCAGCAGCTTGCCGATTAGCTCTGGGGCCAACGTCCTGACTTTC,CASSLPISSGANVLTF
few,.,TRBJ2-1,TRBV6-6,TGTGCCAGCGGGGATGAGCAGTTCTTC,CASGDEQFF
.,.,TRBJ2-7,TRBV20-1,TGCAGTGCTAGTGTGTACCAAGGCCCGTCCTACGAGCAGTACTTC,CSASVYQGPSYEQYF
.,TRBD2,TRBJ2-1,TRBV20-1,TGCAGTGCTAGAGGGGCTAGCGGGTTCTACAATGAGCAGTTCTTC,CSARGASGFYNEQFF
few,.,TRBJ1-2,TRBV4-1,TGCGCCAGCAGCCAAGATTCTCCAGGGCCTGAGGGCTACACCTTC,CASSQDSPGPEGYTF
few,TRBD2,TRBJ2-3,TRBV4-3,TGCGCCAGCAGCCAAGACGCCGGGACTAGCTTCTTGGATACGCAGTATTTT,CASSQDAGTSFLDTQYF
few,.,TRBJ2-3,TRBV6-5,TGTGCCAGCAGTTTAGCGGTTTGGGGCACAGATACGCAGTATTTT,CASSLAVWGTDTQYF
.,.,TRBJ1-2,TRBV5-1,TGCGCCAGCAGCTTGGCAGGGAAGGGCTACACCTTC,CASSLAGKGYTF
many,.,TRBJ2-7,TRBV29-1,TGCAGCGTTCAGACAGTGGGACACCCCTACGAGCAGTACTTC,CSVQTVGHPYEQYF
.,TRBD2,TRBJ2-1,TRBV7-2,TGTGCCAGCAGCTTACCTGGGACTAGCAAGCATGAGCAGTTCTTC,CASSLPGTSKHEQFF
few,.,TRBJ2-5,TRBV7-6,TGTGCCAGCAGCTTCGGACCCCCCCAAGAGACCCAGTACTTC,CASSFGPPQETQYF
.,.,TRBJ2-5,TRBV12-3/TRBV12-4,TGTGCCAGCAGCCCAGCATCCCAGCAGGGCCAAGAGACCCAGTACTTC,CASSPASQQGQETQYF
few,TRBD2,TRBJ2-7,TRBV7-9,TGTGCCAGCAGCGCCAGCTTAGCGGGGTCCTCCTACGAGCAGTACTTC,CASSASLAGSSYEQYF
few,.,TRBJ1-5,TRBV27,TGTGCCAGCAACATAGTTACCCCCGGGTTTAGCAATCAGCCCCAGCATTTT,CASNIVTPGFSNQPQHF
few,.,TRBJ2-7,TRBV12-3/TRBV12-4,TGTGCCAGCAGTCCGGAGGGCCGCAGCTCCTACGAGCAGTACTTC,CASSPEGRSSYEQYF
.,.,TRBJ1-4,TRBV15,TGTGCCACCAGCGGAGGAACCGATGAAAAACTGTTTTTT,CATSGGTDEKLFF
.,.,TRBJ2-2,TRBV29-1,TGCAGCGTTGAAGATATCCCGGGAAACACCGGGGAGCTGTTTTTT,CSVEDIPGNTGELFF
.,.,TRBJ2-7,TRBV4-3,TGCGCCAGCAGCCAAGATCGGGCGACTAGCTCCTACGAGCAGTACTTC,CASSQDRATSSYEQYF
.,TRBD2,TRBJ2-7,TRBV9,TGTGCCAGCAGCGTAGACGGGGGGGTCGAGCAGTACTTC,CASSVDGGVEQYF
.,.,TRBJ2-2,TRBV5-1,TGCGCCAGCAGCTCCTTTTACGGGAGTTCGAACACCGGGGAGCTGTTTTTT,CASSSFYGSSNTGELFF
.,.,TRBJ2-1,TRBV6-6,TGTGCCAGCAGTCCACTTATAGGTGAGCAGTTCTTC,CASSPLIGEQFF
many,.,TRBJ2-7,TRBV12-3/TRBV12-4,TGTGCCAGCAGGTACGGGATCTCCTACGAGCAGTACTTC,CASRYGISYEQYF
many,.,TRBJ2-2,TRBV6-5,TGTGCCAGCAGTTACTCAGGGCGGCTAACGGCCACCGGGGAGCTGTTTTTT,CASSYSGRLTATGELFF
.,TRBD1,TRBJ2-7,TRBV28,TGTGCCAGCAGTCCTCCCCCGATGGAGGACAGGGGTGACGAGCAGTACTTC,CASSPPPMEDRGDEQYF
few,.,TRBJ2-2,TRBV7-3,TGTGCCAGCAGCTTCTCACAAGGGCCGCTCACCGGGGAGCTGTTTTTT,CASSFSQGPLTGELFF
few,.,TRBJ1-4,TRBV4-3,TGCGCCAGCAGCCAAGATCGGGCAACTAATGAAAAACTGTTTTTT,CASSQDRATNEKLFF
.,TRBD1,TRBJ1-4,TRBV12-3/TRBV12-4,TGTGCCAGCAGCTCCGGGACAGGGGGATCGGAAAAACTGTTTTTT,CASSSGTGGSEKLFF
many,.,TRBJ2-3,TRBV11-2,TGTGCCAGCAGCTCAGAGGGGGGGACAGATACGCAGTATTTT,CASSSEGGTDTQYF
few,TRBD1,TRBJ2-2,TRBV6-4,TGTGCCAGCAGTGATAACAGGGGGGCCACCGGGGAGCTGTTTTTT,CASSDNRGATGELFF
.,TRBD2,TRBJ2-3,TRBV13,TGTGCCAGCAGCCCGGGACTAGCGGGAGGTAACACAGATACGCAGTATTTT,CASSPGLAGGNTDTQYF
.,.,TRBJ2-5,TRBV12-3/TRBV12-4,TGTGCCAGCAGTTTTATGGAGACCCAGTACTTC,CASSFMETQYF
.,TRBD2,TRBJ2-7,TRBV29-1,TGCAGCGTTCTCCCGGGACTAGCCTACGAGCAGTACTTC,CSVLPGLAYEQYF
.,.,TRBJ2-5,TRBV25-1,TGTGCCAGCAGTGAATACGAGGAACAAGAGACCCAGTACTTC,CASSEYEEQETQYF
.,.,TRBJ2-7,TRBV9,TGTGCCAGCAGCGTAGAGGGCGACTACGAGCAGTACTTC,CASSVEGDYEQYF
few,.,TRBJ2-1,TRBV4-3,TGCGCCAGCAGCCAAGATTCGGAGGCTGAGCAGTTCTTC,CASSQDSEAEQFF
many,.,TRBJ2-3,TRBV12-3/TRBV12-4,TGTGCCAGCATGCAGGCGGGAGATACGCAGTATTTT,CASMQAGDTQYF
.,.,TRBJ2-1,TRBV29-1,TGCAGCGTTCCCAACGGGGTATACAATGAGCAGTTCTTC,CSVPNGVYNEQFF